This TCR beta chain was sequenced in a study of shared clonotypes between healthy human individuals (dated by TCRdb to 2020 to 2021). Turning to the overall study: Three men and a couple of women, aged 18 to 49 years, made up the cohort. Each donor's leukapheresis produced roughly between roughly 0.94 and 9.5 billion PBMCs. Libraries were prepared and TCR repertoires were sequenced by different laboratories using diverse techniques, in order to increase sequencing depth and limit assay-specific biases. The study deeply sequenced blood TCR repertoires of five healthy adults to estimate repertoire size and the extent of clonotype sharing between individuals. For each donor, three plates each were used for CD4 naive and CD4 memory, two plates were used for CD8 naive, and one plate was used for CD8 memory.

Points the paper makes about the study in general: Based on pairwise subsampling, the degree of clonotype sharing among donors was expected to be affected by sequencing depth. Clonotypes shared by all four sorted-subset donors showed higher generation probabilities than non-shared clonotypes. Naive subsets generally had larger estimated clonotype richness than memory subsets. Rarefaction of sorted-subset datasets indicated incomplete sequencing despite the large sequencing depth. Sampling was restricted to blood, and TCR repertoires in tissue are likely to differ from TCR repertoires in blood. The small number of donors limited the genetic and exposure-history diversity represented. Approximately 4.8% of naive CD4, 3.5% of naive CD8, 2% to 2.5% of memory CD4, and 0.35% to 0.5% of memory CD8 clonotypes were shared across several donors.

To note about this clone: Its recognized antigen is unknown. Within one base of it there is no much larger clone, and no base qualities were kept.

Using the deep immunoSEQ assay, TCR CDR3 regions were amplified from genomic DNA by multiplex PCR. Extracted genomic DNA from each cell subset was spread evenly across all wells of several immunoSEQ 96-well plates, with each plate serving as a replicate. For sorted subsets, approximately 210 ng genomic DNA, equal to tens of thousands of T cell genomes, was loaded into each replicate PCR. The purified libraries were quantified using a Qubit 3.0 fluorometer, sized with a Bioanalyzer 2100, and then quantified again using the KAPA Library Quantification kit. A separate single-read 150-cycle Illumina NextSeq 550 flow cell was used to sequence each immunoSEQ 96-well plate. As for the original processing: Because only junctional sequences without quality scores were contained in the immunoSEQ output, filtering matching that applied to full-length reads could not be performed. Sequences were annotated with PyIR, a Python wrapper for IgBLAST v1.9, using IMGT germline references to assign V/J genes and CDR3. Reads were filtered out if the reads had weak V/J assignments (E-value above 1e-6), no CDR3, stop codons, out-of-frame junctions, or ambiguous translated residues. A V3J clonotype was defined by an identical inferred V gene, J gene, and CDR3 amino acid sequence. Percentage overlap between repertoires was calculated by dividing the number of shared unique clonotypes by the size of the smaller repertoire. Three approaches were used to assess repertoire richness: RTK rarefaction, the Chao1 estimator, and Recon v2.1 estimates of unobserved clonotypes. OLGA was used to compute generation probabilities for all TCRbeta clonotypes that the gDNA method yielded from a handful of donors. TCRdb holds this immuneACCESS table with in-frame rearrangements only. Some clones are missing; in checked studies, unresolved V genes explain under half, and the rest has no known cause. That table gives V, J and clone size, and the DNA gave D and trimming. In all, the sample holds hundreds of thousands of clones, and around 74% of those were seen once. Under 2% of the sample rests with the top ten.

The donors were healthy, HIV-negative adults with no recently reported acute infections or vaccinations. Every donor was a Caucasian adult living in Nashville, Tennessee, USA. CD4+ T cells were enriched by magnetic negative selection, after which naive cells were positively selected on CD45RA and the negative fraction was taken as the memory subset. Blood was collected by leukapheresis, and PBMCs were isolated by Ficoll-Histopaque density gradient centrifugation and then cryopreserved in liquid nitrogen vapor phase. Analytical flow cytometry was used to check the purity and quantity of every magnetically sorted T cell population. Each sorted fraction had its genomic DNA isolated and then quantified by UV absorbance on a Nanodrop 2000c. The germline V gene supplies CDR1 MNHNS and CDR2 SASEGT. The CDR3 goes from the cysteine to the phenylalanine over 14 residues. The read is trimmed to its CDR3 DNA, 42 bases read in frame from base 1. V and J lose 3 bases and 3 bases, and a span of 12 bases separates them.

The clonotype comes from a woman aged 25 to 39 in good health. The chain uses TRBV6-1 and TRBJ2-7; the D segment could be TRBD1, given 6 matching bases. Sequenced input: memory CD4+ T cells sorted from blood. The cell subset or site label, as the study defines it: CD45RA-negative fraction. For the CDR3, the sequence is CASSDRGILYEQYF. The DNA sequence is TGTGCCAGCAGTGACAGGGGAATCCTCTACGAGCAGTACTTC.